This entry lists 16 T cell receptor beta chains sequenced from one sample in a study of T cell clonality in common variable immunodeficiency. Some clones are missing from TCRdb's copy, which holds only in-frame ones; the method was immunoSEQ multiplex PCR. The sample presents over 35,000 clones, none singletons. The sample was peripheral blood mononuclear cells. These receptors all stem from a person aged 18-69 years in good health.

This clone was seen ten or more times. The CDR3 here is CSARVAMNTEAFF. The covered CDR3 bases are TGCAGTGCTAGGGTGGCCATGAACACTGAA. V gene TRBV20-1 combines with J gene TRBJ1-1; D gene unclear. The read terminates 3 residues before the CDR3 end, so the remaining end is supplied by the germline J gene. Germline V gene data show CDR1 as DFQATT and CDR2 as SNEGSKA (reference sequence). V gave up 3 bases and J gave up 0 bases, with 8 bases separating them. This CDR3 is 13 amino acids long.

This clone was seen a handful of times. The read comes to an end 3 residues before the CDR3 does, leaving the germline J gene to fill in the end. The chain carries TRBV20-1 and TRBJ2-5; 7 bases are a match to TRBD1. With V trimmed by 0 bases and J by 7 bases, 11 bases remained unmatched. CDR1 is DFQATT and CDR2 is SNEGSKA in the germline V gene (reference sequence). The CDR3 runs to 15 residues. CDR3 protein: CSARDTGTAIRTQYF. The sequenced part of the CDR3 DNA is TGCAGTGCTAGAGATACTGGGACAGCGATCAGGACC.

Many counts were recorded for this clone. The sequence runs out 3 residues before the end of the CDR3; the remainder is reconstructed from the germline J gene. The rearrangement uses TRBV28 and TRBJ1-1; the D is unclear. Germline V gives CDR1 MDHEN, CDR2 SYDVKM. The CDR3 is 13 residues long. With 7 bases removed from V and 1 base from J, the gap between germline ends came to 10 bases. The part of the CDR3 DNA that was read is TGTGCCAGCACAAGGCTGCCGAACACTGAA. This gives the protein CASTRLPNTE. The entire CDR3 protein reads CASTRLPNTEAFF.

This clone was recorded at least ten times. The CDR3 end falls 3 residues outside the read, so it is completed with the germline J gene. The chain links TRBV29-1 to TRBJ1-6; the match to TRBD1 covers 7 bases. The germline V gene has CDR1 SQVTM and CDR2 ANQGSEA. CDR3 length: 15 residues. Germline trimming cut 5 bases from V and 0 bases from J; bases unmatched to any gene: 4. The sequenced CDR3 bases are TGCAGCGTTAAACAGGGGAGCTCCTATAATTCACCC. Translating gives CSVKQGSSYNSP. The full CDR3 reads CSVKQGSSYNSPLHF. Supplemented by reference TRBV29-1 and TRBJ1-6, the full variable domain reads SAVISQKPSRDICQRGTSLTIQCQVDSQVTMMFWYRQQPGQSLTLIATANQGSEATYESGFVIDKFPISRPNLTFSTLTVSNMSPEDSSIYLCSVKQGSSYNSPLHFGNGTRLTVT.

This clone was seen many times. The CDR3 goes on 3 residues after the read ends, and that part is filled in from the germline J gene. This chain joins TRBV20-1 and TRBJ2-3; 14 bases agree with TRBD2. Germline loops: CDR1 DFQATT, CDR2 SNEGSKA (reference sequence). After removal of 6 bases from V and 0 bases from J, the junction contained 11 bases not matched to a gene. The CDR3 covers 18 residues. Incomplete CDR3 DNA: TGCAGTGCCATCGATCCGGGACTAGCGGGGGCGAGCACAGATACG. The encoded protein is CSAIDPGLAGASTDT. The full CDR3 sequence reads CSAIDPGLAGASTDTQYF.

This clone was counted ten times or more. The sequenced fragment ends 3 residues before the CDR3 boundary, so the rest is inferred from the germline J gene. V gene TRBV29-1 combines with J gene TRBJ1-1; 7 bases are shared with TRBD1. The J segment lost 6 bases and the V segment lost 5 bases, leaving 21 bases of the junction unmatched. Per the germline V gene, CDR1 is SQVTM and CDR2 is ANQGSEA. The CDR3 runs to 17 residues. CDR3 bases read: TGCAGCGTTCGGGCTTCCCCAGTGCCGACAGGGTGGGCTGAA. It yields the protein CSVRASPVPTGWAE. The full-length CDR3 reads as CSVRASPVPTGWAEAFF.

This clone was recorded many times. The read gets to within 3 residues of the CDR3 end, and the germline J gene fills in the rest. This chain links TRBV3-1 (or the pseudogene TRBV3-2) with TRBJ2-1, with D perhaps TRBD2 (7 bases). CDR1 LGHDT and CDR2 YNNKEL come from the germline V gene (reference sequence). The length of the CDR3 is 13 residues. V dropped 7 bases and J dropped 3 bases, with 10 bases sitting between them. The covered CDR3 bases are TGTGCCAGCACGGGGGGCAGCTACAATGAG. It is translated as CASTGGSYNE. The full-length CDR3 reads as CASTGGSYNEQFF.

This clone was detected ten times or more. The DNA ends 3 residues before the CDR3 does, and the rest of the CDR3 is filled in from the germline J gene. V is TRBV13 and J is TRBJ1-4; D is perhaps TRBD1 (5 bases). The V and J ends lost 0 bases and 7 bases respectively, with 15 bases between them. Germline CDR1 and CDR2: PRHDT and FYEKMQ (reference sequence). The CDR3 runs 16 residues. The CDR3 sequence is CASSLGPTGNREKLFF. The sequenced part of the CDR3 DNA is TGTGCCAGCAGCTTAGGCCCAACAGGCAACCGTGAAAAA.

This clone was seen many times. CDR3 residues: CASSSGTAGTEAFF. The sequenced part of the CDR3 DNA is TGCGCCAGCAGCTCAGGGACAGCCGGCACTGAA. V is TRBV5-1 and J is TRBJ1-1; 7 bases fit TRBD1. Read sequence stops 3 residues before the CDR3 end, and the germline J gene provides the missing end. Germline V lookup: CDR1 SGHRS, CDR2 YFSETQ. The length of the CDR3 is 14 residues. Trimming cost V 3 bases and J 4 bases; bases outside gene matches: 6.

The table lists this clone with many counts. From the germline J gene comes the end of the CDR3, since the read stops 3 residues before it. This chain connects TRBV30 to TRBJ2-3; 8 bases map to TRBD1. Germline values: CDR1 GTSNPN, CDR2 SVGIG (reference sequence). The CDR3 totals 17 residues. The V and J ends lost 0 bases and 2 bases, in that order; junction bases with no gene match: 10. The CDR3 reads CAWSVRMRTGYTDTQYF. The part of the CDR3 DNA that was read is TGTGCCTGGAGTGTACGCATGCGGACAGGGTACACAGATACG.

This clone was observed many times. The read gets to within 3 residues of the CDR3 end, and the germline J gene fills in the rest. The rearrangement links TRBV20-1 to TRBJ2-7; D gene ambiguous. The V and J ends lost 3 bases and 2 bases respectively, with 8 bases between them. This CDR3 is 12 amino acids long. Germline V gene data show CDR1 as DFQATT and CDR2 as SNEGSKA (reference sequence). The CDR3 bases that were read are TGCAGTGCTAGCCCCCGTACCTACGAG. Translated: CSASPRTYE. The CDR3 reads in full as CSASPRTYEQYF.

The sample holds many counts of this clone. CDR3 bases read: TGTGCCAGCAGCCCTGCTGGGACAGGGTTTTTGGGC. This codes for CASSPAGTGFLG. The whole CDR3 protein reads CASSPAGTGFLGYTF. This chain joins TRBV7-6 and TRBJ1-2, with 9 nucleotides matching TRBD1. Read coverage stops 3 residues before the CDR3 terminus; the germline J gene supplies the remainder. CDR1 and CDR2 from the germline V gene are SGHVS and FNYEAQ. The length of the CDR3 is 15 residues. The full variable domain, with the rest looked up from reference TRBV7-6 and TRBJ1-2, is GAGVSQSPRYKVTKRGQDVALRCDPISGHVSLYWYRQALGQGPEFLTYFNYEAQQDKSGLPNDRFSAERPEGSISTLTIQRTEQRDSAMYRCASSPAGTGFLGYTFGSGTRLTVV.

Many counts were recorded for this clone. Coverage ceases 3 residues before the CDR3 finishes, and the germline J gene fills in the end. The chain combines TRBV24-1 with TRBJ2-5; the D gene is possibly TRBD1 (5 bases). This CDR3 contains 15 residues. Germline-derived CDR1 and CDR2 are KGHDR and SFDVKD. V dropped 4 bases and J dropped 1 base, with 12 bases sitting between them. The chain's CDR3 is CATSDQGAPQETQYF. The CDR3 DNA, read in part, is TGTGCCACCAGTGACCAAGGGGCCCCCCAAGAGACC.

This clone has ten or more counts. Read coverage stops 3 residues before the CDR3 terminus; the germline J gene supplies the remainder. The chain carries TRBV9 and TRBJ2-7; 7 bases are shared with TRBD1. CDR1 and CDR2 from the germline V gene are SGDLS and YYNGEE. Trimming took 4 bases from V and 1 from J; bases not matched to a gene: 8. The CDR3 totals 15 residues. CDR3 DNA, as far as it was read: TGTGCCAGCAGCCCCCGACAGGGATCTTCCTACGAG. Its translation: CASSPRQGSSYE. In full, the CDR3 is CASSPRQGSSYEQYF.

This clone has a count of ten or more. Read data end 3 residues before the CDR3 end; the end is taken from the germline J gene. The chain has TRBV11-2 and TRBJ2-7; 10 nucleotides line up with TRBD2. Trimming cost V 2 bases and J 2 bases; bases outside gene matches: 3. The germline V gene has CDR1 SGHAT and CDR2 FQNNGV. The CDR3 is 15 residues long. CDR3 bases read: TGTGCCAGCAGCTTATTAGCGGGAGGCCCCTACGAG. Protein product: CASSLLAGGPYE. The entire CDR3 protein reads CASSLLAGGPYEQYF.

This clone was seen ten or more times. The part of the CDR3 DNA that was read is TGTGCCAGCAGCTCGGGACTAGCGGAGATGAACACCGGGGAG. This encodes CASSSGLAEMNTGE. In full, the CDR3 is CASSSGLAEMNTGELFF. The genes are TRBV13 and TRBJ2-2, with 11 bases aligning to TRBD2. The read finishes 3 residues shy of the CDR3 end, and the germline J gene is used to complete it. V lost 4 bases to trimming and J lost 1 base; unmatched junction nucleotides: 5. This CDR3 has 17 amino acids. Germline V gene sequence: CDR1 PRHDT, CDR2 FYEKMQ (reference sequence).